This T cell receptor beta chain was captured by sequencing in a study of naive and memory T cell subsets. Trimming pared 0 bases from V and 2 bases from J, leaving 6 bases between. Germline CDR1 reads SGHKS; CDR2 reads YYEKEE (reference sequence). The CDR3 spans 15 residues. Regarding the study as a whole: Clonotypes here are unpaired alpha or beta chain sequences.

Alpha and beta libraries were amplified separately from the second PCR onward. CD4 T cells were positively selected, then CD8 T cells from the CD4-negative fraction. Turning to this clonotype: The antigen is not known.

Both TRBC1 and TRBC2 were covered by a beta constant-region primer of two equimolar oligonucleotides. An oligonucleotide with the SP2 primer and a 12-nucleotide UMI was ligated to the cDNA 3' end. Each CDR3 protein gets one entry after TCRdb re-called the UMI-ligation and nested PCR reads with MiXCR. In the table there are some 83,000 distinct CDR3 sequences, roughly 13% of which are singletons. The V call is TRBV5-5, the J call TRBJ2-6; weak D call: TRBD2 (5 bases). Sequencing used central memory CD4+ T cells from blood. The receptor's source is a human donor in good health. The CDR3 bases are TGTGCCAGCAGCTTGGTCGGGACTGGGGCCAACGTCCTGACTTTC. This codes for CASSLVGTGANVLTF.